The entry below describes one T cell receptor beta chain. The CDR3 sequence is 15 residues long. V was cut by 6 bases and J by 8 bases, with 22 bases left in between. The germline V gene encodes CDR1 SEHNR and CDR2 FQNEAQ (reference sequence). This sample stems from a study of blood T cell repertoires in COVID-19. Study-wide context: Acute-phase and convalescent COVID-19 samples originated in the United States, Italy and Spain. The analysed material was cDNA or gDNA that came from T cells, B-cell-depleted T cells, or PBMCs.

Source study methods: The assay estimated nucleated cells by amplifying reference gene primers. Repertoires were generated with immunoSEQ multiplex PCR, while TCRdb's copy carries only in-frame clones and drops some. V and J calls and clone size are those listed in that table; D and trimming were worked out from the DNA. This table has about 170,000 clones, roughly 80% appearing once. This receptor was taken from a human donor with acute or convalescent COVID-19. The donor label of this sample is uncertain. The chain links TRBV7-9 to TRBJ1-2; D may be TRBD1 (6 bases). Source material: peripheral blood. CDR3 sequence (DNA): TGTGCCAGCAGTGGGAGGGACACCCCGGCCGGGGGCTACACCTTC. Translated: CASSGRDTPAGGYTF.